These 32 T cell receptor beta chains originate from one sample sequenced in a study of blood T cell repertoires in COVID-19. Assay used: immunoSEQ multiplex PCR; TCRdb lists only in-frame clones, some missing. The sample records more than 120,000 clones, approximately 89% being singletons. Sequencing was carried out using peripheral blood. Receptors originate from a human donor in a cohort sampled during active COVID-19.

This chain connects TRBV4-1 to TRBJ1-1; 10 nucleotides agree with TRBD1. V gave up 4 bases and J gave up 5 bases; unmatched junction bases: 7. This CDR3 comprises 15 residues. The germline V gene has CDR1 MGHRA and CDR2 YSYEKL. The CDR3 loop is CASSPSGTGVTEAFF. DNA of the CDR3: TGCGCCAGCAGCCCATCCGGGACAGGGGTGACTGAAGCTTTCTTT.

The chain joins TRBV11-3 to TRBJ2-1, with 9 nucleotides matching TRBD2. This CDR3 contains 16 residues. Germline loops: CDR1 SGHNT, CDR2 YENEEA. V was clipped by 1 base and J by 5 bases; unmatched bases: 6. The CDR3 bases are TGTGCCAGCAGCTTAGTTTCAGCGGGGGGCAACAATGAGCAGTTCTTC. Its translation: CASSLVSAGGNNEQFF.

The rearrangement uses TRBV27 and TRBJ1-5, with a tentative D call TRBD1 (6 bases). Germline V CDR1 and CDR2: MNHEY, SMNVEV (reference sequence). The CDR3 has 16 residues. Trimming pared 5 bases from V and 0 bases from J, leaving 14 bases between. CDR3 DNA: TGTGCCAGCAGTCTGATAGGGACACGTAGCAATCAGCCCCAGCATTTT. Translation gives CASSLIGTRSNQPQHF.

Here the CDR3 reads CSVSPRGLWYGYTF. The DNA of the CDR3 is TGCAGCGTATCTCCCAGGGGGCTGTGGTATGGCTACACCTTC. This rearrangement joins TRBV29-1 to TRBJ1-2, with TRBD1 matching 8 bases. This CDR3 is built from 14 residues. Germline CDR1 reads SQVTM; CDR2 reads ANQGSEA. The V gene end was trimmed by 6 bases and the J gene end by 5 bases; junction bases not matched to a gene: 11.

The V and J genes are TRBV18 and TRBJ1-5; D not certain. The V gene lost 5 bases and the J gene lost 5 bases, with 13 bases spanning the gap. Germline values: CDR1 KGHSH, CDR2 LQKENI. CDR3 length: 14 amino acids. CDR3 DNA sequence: TGTGCCAGCTCATCTTCTAATTCGGATCAGCCCCAGCATTTT. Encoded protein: CASSSSNSDQPQHF.

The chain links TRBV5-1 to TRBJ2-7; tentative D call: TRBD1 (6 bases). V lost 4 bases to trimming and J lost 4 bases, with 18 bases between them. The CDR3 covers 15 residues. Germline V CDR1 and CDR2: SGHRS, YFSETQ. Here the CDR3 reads CASSRKGDTFYEQYF. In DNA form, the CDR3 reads TGCGCCAGCAGCCGCAAAGGGGACACCTTTTACGAGCAGTACTTC.

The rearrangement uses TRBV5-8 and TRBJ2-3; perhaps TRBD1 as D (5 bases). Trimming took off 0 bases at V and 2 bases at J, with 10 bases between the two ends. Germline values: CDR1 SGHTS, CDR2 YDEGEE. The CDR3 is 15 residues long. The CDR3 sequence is CASSLEGANTDTQYF. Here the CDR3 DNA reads TGTGCCAGCAGCTTGGAAGGGGCAAACACAGATACGCAGTATTTT.

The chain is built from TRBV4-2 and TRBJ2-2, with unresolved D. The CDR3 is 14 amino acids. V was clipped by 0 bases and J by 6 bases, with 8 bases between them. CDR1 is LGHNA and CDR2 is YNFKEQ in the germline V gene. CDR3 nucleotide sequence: TGTGCCAGCAGCCAAGAGATGGCCTCCGGGGAGCTGTTTTTT. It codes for CASSQEMASGELFF.

CDR3 nucleotide sequence: TGTGCCAGACGGACAGATAATTCACCCCTCCACTTT. It translates to CARRTDNSPLHF. V gene TRBV2 combines with J gene TRBJ1-6; D may be TRBD1 (6 bases). CDR1 and CDR2 (germline): SNHLY, FYNNEI. There are 12 residues in the CDR3. V was trimmed by 9 bases and J by 5 bases, leaving 8 bases between them.

CDR3 sequence: CASSQEGITGTPNEAFF. DNA of the CDR3: TGCGCCAGCAGCCAAGAGGGGATTACAGGAACCCCAAACGAAGCTTTCTTT. J is TRBJ1-1 and V is TRBV4-3; the D gene is possibly TRBD1 (5 bases). The germline gives CDR1 LGHNA, CDR2 YSLEER. This CDR3 is 17 amino acids long. The germline V and J ends were trimmed by 0 bases and 8 bases, with 22 bases remaining between them.

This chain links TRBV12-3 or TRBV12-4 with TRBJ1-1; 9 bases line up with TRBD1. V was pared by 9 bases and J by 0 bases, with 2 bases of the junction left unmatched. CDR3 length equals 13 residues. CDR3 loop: CASTGGLNTEAFF. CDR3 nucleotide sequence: TGTGCCAGTACAGGGGGCCTGAACACTGAAGCTTTCTTT.

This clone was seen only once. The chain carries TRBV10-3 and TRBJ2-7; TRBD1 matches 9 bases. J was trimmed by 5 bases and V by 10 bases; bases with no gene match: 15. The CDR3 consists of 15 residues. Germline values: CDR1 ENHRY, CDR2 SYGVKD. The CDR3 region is CATRKTGGLFDEQYF. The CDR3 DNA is TGTGCCACCCGAAAAACAGGGGGCCTCTTCGACGAGCAGTACTTC.

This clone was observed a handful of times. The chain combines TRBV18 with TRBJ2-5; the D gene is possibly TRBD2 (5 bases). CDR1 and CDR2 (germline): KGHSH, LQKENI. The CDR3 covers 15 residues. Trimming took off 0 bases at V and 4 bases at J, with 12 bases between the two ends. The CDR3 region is CASSPPGSEGETQYF. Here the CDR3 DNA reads TGTGCCAGCTCACCACCTGGATCCGAGGGAGAGACCCAGTACTTC. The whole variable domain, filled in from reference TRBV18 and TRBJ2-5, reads NAGVMQNPRHLVRRRGQEARLRCSPMKGHSHVYWYRQLPEEGLKFMVYLQKENIIDESGMPKERFSAEFPKEGPSILRIQQVVRGDSAAYFCASSPPGSEGETQYFGPGTRLLVL.

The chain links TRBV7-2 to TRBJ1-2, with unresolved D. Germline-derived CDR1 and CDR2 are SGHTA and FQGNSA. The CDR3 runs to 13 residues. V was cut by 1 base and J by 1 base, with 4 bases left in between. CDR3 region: CASSLVNNYGYTF. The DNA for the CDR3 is TGTGCCAGCAGCTTAGTCAATAACTATGGCTACACCTTC.

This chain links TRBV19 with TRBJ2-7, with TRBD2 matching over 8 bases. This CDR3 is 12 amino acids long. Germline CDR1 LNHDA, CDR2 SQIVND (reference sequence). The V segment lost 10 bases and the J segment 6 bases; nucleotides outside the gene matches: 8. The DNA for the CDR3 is TGTGCCACGAGGCACGGGGGGGGCGAGCAGTACTTC. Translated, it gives CATRHGGGEQYF.

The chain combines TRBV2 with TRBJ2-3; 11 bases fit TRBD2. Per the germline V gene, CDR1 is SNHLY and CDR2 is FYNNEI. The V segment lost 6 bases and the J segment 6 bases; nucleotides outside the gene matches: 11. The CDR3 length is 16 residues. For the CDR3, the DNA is TGTGCCAGCAGCAAATTTCTAGCGGGGGGTGAGGATACGCAGTATTTT. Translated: CASSKFLAGGEDTQYF. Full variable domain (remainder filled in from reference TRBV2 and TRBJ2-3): EPEVTQTPSHQVTQMGQEVILRCVPISNHLYFYWYRQILGQKVEFLVSFYNNEISEKSEIFDDQFSVERPDGSNFTLKIRSTKLEDSAMYFCASSKFLAGGEDTQYFGPGTRLTVL.

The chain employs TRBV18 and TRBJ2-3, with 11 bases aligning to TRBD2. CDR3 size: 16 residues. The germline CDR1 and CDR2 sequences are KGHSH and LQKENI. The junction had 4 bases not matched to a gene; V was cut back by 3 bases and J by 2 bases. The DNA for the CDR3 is TGTGCCAGCTCACCTTCACTAGCGGGGGCCACAGATACGCAGTATTTT. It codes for CASSPSLAGATDTQYF.

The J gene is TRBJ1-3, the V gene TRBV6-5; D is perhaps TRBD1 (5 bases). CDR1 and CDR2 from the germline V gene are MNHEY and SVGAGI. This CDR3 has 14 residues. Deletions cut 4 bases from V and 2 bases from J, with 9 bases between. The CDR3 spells CASSSDSAGNTIYF. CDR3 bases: TGTGCCAGCAGTTCAGACAGTGCTGGAAACACCATATATTTT.

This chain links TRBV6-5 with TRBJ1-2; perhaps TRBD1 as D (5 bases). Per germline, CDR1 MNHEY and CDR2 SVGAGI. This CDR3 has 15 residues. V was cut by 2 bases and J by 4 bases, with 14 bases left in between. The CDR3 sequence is CASSYRQGRSYGYTF. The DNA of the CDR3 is TGTGCCAGCAGTTACCGGCAGGGCCGATCCTATGGCTACACCTTC.

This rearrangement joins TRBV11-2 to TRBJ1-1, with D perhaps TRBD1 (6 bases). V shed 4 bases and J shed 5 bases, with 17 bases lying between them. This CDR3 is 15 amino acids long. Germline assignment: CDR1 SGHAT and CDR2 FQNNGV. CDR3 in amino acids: CASSWAYLTGTEAFF. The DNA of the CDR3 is TGTGCCAGCAGCTGGGCATATTTAACAGGGACTGAAGCTTTCTTT. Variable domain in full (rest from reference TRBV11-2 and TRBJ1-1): EAGVAQSPRYKIIEKRQSVAFWCNPISGHATLYWYQQILGQGPKLLIQFQNNGVVDDSQLPKDRFSAERLKGVDSTLKIQPAKLEDSAVYLCASSWAYLTGTEAFFGQGTRLTVV.

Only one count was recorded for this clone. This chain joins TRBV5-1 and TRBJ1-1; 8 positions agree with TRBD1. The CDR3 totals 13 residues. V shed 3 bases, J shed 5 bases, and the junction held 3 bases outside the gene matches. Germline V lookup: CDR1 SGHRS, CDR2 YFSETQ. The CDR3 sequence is CASSSRQGTEAFF. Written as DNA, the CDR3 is TGCGCCAGCAGCTCCCGACAGGGGACTGAAGCTTTCTTT.

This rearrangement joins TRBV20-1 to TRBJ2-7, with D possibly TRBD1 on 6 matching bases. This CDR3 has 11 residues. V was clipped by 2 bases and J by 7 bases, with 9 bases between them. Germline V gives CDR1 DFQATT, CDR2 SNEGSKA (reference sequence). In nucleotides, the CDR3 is TGCAGTGCTAGATTGAGGGGGGAGCAGTACTTC. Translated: CSARLRGEQYF.

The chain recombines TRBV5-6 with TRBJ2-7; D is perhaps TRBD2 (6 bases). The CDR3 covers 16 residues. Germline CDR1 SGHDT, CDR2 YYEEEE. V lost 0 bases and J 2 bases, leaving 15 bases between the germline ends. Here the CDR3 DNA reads TGTGCCAGCAGCTTGGTGTCCGGGACTCTGGCCTACGAGCAGTACTTC. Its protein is CASSLVSGTLAYEQYF.

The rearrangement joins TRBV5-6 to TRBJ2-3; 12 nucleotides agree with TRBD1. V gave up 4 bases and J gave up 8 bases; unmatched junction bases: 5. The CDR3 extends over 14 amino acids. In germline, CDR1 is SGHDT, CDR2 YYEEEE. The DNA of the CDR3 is TGTGCCAGCAGCCCTGGGACAGGGGGCGGTACGCAGTATTTT. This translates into CASSPGTGGGTQYF.

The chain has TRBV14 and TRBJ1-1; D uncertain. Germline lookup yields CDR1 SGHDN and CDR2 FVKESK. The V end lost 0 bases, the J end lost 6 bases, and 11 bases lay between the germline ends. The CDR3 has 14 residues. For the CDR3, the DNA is TGTGCCAGCAGCCAAGAAGGCTGGCGGCCTGAAGCTTTCTTT. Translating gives CASSQEGWRPEAFF.

CDR3 sequence: CAISWQGDGREAFF. The CDR3 nucleotides read TGTGCCATCAGTTGGCAGGGGGATGGTCGGGAAGCTTTCTTT. The chain links TRBV10-3 to TRBJ1-1, with TRBD1 identical over 7 bases. Trimming took 5 bases from V and 8 from J; bases not matched to a gene: 11. The CDR3 is made up of 14 amino acids. Germline V gene data show CDR1 as ENHRY and CDR2 as SYGVKD.

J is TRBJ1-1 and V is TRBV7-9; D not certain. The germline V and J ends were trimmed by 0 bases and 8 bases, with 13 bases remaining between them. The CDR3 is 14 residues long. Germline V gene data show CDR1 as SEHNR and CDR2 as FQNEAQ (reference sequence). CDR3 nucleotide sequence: TGTGCCAGCAGCTTAGCGCGTGAGGGTTACGAAGCTTTCTTT. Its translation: CASSLAREGYEAFF. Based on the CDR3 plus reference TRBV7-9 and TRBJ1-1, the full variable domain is DTGVSQNPRHKITKRGQNVTFRCDPISEHNRLYWYRQTLGQGPEFLTYFQNEAQLEKSRLLSDRFSAERPKGSFSTLEIQRTEQGDSAMYLCASSLAREGYEAFFGQGTRLTVV.

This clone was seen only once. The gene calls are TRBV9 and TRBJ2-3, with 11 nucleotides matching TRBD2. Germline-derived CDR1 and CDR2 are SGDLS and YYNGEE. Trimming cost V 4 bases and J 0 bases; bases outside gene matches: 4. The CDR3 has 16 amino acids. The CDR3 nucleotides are TGTGCCAGCAGCAGTAGCGGGGGGGATAGCACAGATACGCAGTATTTT. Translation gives CASSSSGGDSTDTQYF. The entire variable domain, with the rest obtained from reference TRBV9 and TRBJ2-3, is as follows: DSGVTQTPKHLITATGQRVTLRCSPRSGDLSVYWYQQSLDQGLQFLIQYYNGEERAKGNILERFSAQQFPDLHSELNLSSLELGDSALYFCASSSSGGDSTDTQYFGPGTRLTVL.

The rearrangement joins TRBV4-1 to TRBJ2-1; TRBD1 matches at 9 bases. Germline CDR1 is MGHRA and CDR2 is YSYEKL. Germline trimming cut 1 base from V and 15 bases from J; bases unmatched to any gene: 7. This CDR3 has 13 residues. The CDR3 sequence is CASSQARGTGRFF. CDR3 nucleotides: TGCGCCAGCAGCCAAGCAAGGGGGACAGGGAGGTTCTTC.

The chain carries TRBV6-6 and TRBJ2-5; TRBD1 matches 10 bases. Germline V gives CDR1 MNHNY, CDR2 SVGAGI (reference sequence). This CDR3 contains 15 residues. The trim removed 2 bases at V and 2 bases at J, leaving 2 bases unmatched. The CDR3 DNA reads TGTGCCAGCAGTTACGCGGGACAGGGGCAAGAGACCCAGTACTTC. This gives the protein CASSYAGQGQETQYF.

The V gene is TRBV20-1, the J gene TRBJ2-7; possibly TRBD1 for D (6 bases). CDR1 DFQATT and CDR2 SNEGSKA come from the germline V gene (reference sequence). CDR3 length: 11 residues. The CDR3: CSAQGTNEQYF. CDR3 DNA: TGCAGCGCACAGGGTACCAACGAGCAGTACTTC.

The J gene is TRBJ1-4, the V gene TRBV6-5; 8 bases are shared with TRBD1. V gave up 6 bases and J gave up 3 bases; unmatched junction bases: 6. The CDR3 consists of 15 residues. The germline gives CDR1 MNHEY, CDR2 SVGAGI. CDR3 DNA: TGTGCCAGCAGGACGTCGACAGGGGCTAATGAAAAACTGTTTTTT. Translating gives CASRTSTGANEKLFF.